The 3 T cell receptor beta chains presented below share a single source sample, sequenced in a study of T cell changes during pregnancy in multiple sclerosis. The repertoire was sequenced with immunoSEQ multiplex PCR; TCRdb's copy has only in-frame clones and lacks some. The sample carries 81,000 or so clones, about 89% recorded once. Sequenced here: PBMCs, sampled in the first trimester of pregnancy. The source of these receptors is a female donor in good health, serving as a control in a pregnancy study. Some clones in this sample may be carry-over from other donors' samples.

With respect to this clone: A junction end diverges from the germline sequence, so it may reflect a read error. The gene calls are TRBV9 and TRBJ2-1; TRBD2 matches 14 bases. Germline values: CDR1 SGDLS, CDR2 YYNGEE. This CDR3 comprises 21 residues. The CDR3 DNA reads TGTGCCAGCAGCGCCCGGAGGGGACGACTAGCGGGAGGGCCCTCCCACAATGAGCAGTTCTTC. Amino acid sequence: CASSARRGRLAGGPSHNEQFF.

The V call is TRBV6-4, the J call TRBJ2-1, with TRBD1 identical over 8 bases. V trimming: 2 bases; J trimming: 3 bases; junction bases outside the gene matches: 3. Germline-derived CDR1 and CDR2 are MRHNA and SNTAGT. The CDR3 covers 15 residues. CDR3 sequence reads: CASSDGGQDYNEQFF. The CDR3 nucleotides read TGTGCCAGCAGTGACGGGGGACAGGACTACAATGAGCAGTTCTTC.

The chain combines TRBV2 with TRBJ1-1; D is unclear. Trimming pared 8 bases from V and 4 bases from J, leaving 8 bases between. The CDR3 spans 11 residues. Germline V gives CDR1 SNHLY, CDR2 FYNNEI. DNA of the CDR3: TGTGCCAGCGGCGGATTCACTGAAGCTTTCTTT. Translated, it gives CASGGFTEAFF.